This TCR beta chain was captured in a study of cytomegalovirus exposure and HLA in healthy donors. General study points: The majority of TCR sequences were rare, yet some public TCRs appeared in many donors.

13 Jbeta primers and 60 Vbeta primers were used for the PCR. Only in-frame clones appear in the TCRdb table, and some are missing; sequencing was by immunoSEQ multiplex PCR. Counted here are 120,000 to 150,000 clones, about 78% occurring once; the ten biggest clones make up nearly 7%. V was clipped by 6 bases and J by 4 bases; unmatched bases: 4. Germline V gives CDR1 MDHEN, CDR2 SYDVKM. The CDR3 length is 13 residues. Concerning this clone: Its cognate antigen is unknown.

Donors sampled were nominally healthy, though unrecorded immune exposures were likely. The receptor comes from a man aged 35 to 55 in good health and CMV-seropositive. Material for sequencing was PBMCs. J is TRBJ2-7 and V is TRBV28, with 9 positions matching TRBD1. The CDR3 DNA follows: TGTGCCAGCAGGGGGACAGGGCGGTACGAGCAGTACTTC. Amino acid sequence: CASRGTGRYEQYF.